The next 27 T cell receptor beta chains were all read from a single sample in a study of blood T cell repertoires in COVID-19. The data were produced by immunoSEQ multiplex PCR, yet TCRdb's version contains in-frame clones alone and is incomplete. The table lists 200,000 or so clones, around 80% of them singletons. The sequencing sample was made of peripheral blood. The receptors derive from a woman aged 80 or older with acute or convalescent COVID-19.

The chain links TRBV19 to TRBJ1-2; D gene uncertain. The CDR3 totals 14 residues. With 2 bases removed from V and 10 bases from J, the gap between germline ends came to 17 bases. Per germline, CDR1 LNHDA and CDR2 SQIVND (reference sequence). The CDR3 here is CASSIRKDSESYTF. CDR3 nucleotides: TGTGCCAGTAGTATAAGGAAGGACTCCGAGTCCTACACCTTC.

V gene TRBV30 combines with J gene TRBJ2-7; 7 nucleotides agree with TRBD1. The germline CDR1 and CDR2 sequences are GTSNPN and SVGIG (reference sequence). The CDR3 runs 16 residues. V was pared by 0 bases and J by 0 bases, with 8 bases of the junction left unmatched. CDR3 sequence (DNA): TGTGCCTGGAGTGTCCGGACAGGCTGGCGCTCCTACGAGCAGTACTTC. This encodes CAWSVRTGWRSYEQYF.

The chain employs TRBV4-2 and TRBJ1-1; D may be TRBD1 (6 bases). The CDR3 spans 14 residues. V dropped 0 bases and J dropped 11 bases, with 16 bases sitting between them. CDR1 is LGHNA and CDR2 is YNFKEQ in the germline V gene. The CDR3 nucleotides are TGTGCCAGCAGCCAAGATAGGGGCAGGGGCTTTGCTTTCTTT. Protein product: CASSQDRGRGFAFF.

The CDR3 region is CASSLTGSTDTQYF. CDR3 in DNA: TGTGCCAGCAGCCTTACAGGGTCCACAGATACGCAGTATTTT. The chain is built from TRBV5-8 and TRBJ2-3; weak D call: TRBD1 (6 bases). The length of the CDR3 is 14 residues. The V gene lost 4 bases and the J gene lost 2 bases, with 11 bases spanning the gap. Per germline, CDR1 SGHTS and CDR2 YDEGEE.

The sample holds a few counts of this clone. The CDR3 reads CASRYDREPLHF. CDR3 nucleotides: TGTGCCAGCAGATACGACAGGGAACCCCTCCACTTT. The rearrangement links TRBV14 to TRBJ1-6; 7 nucleotides agree with TRBD1. Germline lookup yields CDR1 SGHDN and CDR2 FVKESK. The CDR3 sequence is 12 residues long. Trimming cost V 6 bases and J 12 bases; bases outside gene matches: 5.

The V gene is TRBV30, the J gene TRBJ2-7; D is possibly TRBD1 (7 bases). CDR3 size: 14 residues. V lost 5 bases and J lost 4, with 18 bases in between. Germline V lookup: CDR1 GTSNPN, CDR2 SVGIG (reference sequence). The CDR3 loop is CAWCSGGGVYEQYF. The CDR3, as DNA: TGTGCCTGGTGTTCAGGGGGAGGCGTATACGAGCAGTACTTC. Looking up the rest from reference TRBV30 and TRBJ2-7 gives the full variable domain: SQTIHQWPATLVQPVGSPLSLECTVEGTSNPNLYWYRQAAGRGLQLLFYSVGIGQISSEVPQNLSASRPQDRQFILSSKKLLLSDSGFYLCAWCSGGGVYEQYFGPGTRLTVT.

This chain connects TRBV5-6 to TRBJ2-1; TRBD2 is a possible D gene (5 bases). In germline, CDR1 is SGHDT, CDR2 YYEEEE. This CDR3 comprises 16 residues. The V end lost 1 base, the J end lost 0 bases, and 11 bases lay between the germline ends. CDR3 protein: CASSLKPGFSYNEQFF. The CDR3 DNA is TGTGCCAGCAGCTTGAAACCGGGGTTCTCCTACAATGAGCAGTTCTTC.

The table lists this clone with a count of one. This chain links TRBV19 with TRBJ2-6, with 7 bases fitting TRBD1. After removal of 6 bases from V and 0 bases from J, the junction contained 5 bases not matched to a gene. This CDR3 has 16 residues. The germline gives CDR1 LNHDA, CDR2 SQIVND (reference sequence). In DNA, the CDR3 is TGTGCCAGTAGGGGGACAGCCCACTCTGGGGCCAACGTCCTGACTTTC. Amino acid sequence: CASRGTAHSGANVLTF.

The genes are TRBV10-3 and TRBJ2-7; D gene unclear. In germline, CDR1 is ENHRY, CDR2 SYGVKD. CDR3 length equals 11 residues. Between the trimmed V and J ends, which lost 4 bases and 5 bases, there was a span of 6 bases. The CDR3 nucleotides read TGTGCCATCAGTGCCCTCGACGAGCAGTACTTC. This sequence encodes CAISALDEQYF.

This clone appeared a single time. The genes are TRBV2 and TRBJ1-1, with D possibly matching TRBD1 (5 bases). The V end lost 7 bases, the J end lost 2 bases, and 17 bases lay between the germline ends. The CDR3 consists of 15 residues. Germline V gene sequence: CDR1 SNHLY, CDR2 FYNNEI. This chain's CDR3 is CASTAQWQGNTEAFF. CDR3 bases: TGTGCCAGCACCGCCCAGTGGCAGGGAAACACTGAAGCTTTCTTT.

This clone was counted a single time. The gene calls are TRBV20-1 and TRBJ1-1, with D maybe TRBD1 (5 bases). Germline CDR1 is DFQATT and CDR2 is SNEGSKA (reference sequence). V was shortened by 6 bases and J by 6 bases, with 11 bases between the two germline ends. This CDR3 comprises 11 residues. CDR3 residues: CSASRGAEAFF. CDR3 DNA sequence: TGCAGTGCCAGTCGGGGGGCTGAAGCTTTCTTT.

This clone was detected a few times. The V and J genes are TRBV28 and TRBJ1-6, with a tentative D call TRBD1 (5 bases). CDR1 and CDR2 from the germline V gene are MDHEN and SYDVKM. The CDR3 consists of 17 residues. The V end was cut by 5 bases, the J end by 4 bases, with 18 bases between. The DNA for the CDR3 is TGTGCCAGCAGTCTGAGATCCGGGACTGATTATAATTCACCCCTCCACTTT. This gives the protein CASSLRSGTDYNSPLHF.

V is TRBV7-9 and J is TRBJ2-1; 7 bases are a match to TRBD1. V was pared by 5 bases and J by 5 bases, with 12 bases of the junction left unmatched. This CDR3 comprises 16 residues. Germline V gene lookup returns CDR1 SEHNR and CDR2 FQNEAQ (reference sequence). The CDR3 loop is CASSGKGALVDNEQFF. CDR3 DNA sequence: TGTGCCAGCAGCGGTAAGGGGGCCCTAGTGGACAATGAGCAGTTCTTC. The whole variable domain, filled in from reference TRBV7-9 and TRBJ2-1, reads DTGVSQNPRHKITKRGQNVTFRCDPISEHNRLYWYRQTLGQGPEFLTYFQNEAQLEKSRLLSDRFSAERPKGSFSTLEIQRTEQGDSAMYLCASSGKGALVDNEQFFGPGTRLTVL.

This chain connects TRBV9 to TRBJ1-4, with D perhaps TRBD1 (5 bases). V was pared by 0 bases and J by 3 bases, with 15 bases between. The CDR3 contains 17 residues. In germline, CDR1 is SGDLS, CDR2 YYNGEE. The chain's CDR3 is CASSVAWGDGPNEKLFF. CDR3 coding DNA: TGTGCCAGCAGCGTAGCTTGGGGGGACGGACCTAATGAAAAACTGTTTTTT.

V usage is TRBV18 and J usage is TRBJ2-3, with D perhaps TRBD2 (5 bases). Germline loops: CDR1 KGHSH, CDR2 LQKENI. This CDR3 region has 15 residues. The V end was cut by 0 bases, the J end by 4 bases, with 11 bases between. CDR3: CASSPPTGGSDTQYF. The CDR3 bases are TGTGCCAGCTCACCACCCACCGGAGGCTCAGATACGCAGTATTTT.

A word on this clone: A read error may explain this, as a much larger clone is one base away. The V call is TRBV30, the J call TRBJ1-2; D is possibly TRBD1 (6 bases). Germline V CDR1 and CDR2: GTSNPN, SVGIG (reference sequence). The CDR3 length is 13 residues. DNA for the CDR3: TGTCCCAACACCGCCGGGGGGCCGGGGGGCTACACCTTC. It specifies CPNTAGGPGGYTF.

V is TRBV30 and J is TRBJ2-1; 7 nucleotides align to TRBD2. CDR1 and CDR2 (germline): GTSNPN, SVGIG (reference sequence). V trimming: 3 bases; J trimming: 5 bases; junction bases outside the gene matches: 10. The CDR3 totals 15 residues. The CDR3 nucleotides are TGTGCCTGGAGCAGACCCGGGACTACCGACAATGAGCAGTTCTTC. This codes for CAWSRPGTTDNEQFF.

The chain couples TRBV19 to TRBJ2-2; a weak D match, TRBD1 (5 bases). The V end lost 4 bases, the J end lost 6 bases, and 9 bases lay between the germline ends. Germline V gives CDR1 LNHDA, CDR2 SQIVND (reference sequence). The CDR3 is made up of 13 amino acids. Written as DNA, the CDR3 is TGTGCCAGTAGTACAGGGTATCCCGGGGAGCTGTTTTTT. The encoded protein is CASSTGYPGELFF.

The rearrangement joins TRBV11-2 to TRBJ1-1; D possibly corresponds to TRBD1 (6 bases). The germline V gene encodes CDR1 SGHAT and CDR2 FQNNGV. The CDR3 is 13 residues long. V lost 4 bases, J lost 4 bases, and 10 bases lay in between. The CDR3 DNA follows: TGTGCCAGCAGCTCTCAGGGGTCCACTGAAGCTTTCTTT. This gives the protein CASSSQGSTEAFF.

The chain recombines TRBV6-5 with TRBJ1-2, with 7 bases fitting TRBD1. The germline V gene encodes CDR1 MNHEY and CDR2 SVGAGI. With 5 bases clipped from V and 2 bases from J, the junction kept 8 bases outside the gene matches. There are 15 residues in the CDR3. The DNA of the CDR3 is TGTGCCAGCAGTAACTACAGGGGAGTAAACTATGGCTACACCTTC. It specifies CASSNYRGVNYGYTF.

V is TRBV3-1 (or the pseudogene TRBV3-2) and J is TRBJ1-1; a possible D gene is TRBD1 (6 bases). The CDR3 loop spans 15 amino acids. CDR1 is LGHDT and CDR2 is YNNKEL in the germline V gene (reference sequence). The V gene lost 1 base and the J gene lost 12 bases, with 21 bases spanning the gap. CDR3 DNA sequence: TGTGCCAGCAGCCAAGGGTTCTGGAGCGGGGGGGCGCCTTTCTTT. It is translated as CASSQGFWSGGAPFF.

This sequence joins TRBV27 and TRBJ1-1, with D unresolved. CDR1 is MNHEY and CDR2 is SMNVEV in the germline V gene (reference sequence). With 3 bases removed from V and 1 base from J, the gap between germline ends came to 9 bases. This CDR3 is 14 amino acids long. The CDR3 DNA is TGTGCCAGCAGTTTCACAGATCCGAACACTGAAGCTTTCTTT. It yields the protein CASSFTDPNTEAFF.

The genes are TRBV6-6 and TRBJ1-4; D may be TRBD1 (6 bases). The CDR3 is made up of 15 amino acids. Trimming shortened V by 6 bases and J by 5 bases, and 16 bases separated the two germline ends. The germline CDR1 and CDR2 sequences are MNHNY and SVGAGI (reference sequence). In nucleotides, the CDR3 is TGTGCCAGCAGCACCTCACAGGGCTCGAATGAAAAACTGTTTTTT. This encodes CASSTSQGSNEKLFF.

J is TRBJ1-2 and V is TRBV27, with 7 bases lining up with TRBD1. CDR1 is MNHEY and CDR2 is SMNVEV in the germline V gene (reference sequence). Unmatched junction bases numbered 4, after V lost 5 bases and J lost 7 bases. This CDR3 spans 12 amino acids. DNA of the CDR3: TGTGCCAGCAGTAAACAGGGGTTTGGCTACACCTTC. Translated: CASSKQGFGYTF.

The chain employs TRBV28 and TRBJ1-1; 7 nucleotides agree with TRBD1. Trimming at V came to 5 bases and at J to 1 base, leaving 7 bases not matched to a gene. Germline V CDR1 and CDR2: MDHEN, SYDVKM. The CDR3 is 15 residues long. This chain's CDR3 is CASSLKGARNTEAFF. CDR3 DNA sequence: TGTGCCAGCAGTCTTAAGGGGGCTAGGAACACTGAAGCTTTCTTT.

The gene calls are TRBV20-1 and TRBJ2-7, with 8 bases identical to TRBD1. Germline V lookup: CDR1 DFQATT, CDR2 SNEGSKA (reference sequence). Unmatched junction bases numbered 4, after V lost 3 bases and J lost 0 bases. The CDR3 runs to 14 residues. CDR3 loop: CSASPGTGSYEQYF. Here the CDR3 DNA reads TGCAGTGCTAGTCCCGGGACAGGCTCCTACGAGCAGTACTTC.

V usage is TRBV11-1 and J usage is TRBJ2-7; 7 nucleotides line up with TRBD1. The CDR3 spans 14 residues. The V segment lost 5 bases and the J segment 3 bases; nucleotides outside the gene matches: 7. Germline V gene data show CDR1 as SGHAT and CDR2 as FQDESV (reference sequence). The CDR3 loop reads CASSLRGSHYEQYF. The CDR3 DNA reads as TGTGCCAGCAGCCTCAGGGGGAGCCACTACGAGCAGTACTTC. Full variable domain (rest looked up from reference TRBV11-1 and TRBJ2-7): EAEVAQSPRYKITEKSQAVAFWCDPISGHATLYWYRQILGQGPELLVQFQDESVVDDSQLPKDRFSAERLKGVDSTLKIQPAELGDSAMYLCASSLRGSHYEQYFGPGTRLTVT.